Presented here are 17 T cell receptor beta chains from one specimen sequenced in a study of shared clonotypes between healthy human individuals. Clones were sequenced by immunoSEQ multiplex PCR, and TCRdb holds only the in-frame ones, with some missing. The repertoire has some 680,000 clones, around four fifths of them found once; the top ten carry 1.5% to 2%. The specimen sequenced was memory CD4+ T cells sorted from blood. Noted subset: CD45RA-negative fraction. The receptor source for this set is a woman in her 30s in good health.

This sequence joins TRBV28 and TRBJ2-3, with a weak D call TRBD2 (7 bases). Trimming shortened V by 9 bases and J by 1 base, and 17 bases separated the two germline ends. The CDR3 consists of 15 residues. Per the germline V gene, CDR1 is MDHEN and CDR2 is SYDVKM. DNA of the CDR3: TGTGCCAGTGGGGGGGCGGACCGGGGCACAGATACGCAGTATTTT. Protein: CASGGADRGTDTQYF.

This sequence joins TRBV5-1 and TRBJ2-2; 8 nucleotides line up with TRBD2. The CDR3 has 15 amino acids. V dropped 4 bases and J dropped 6; count of bases not matched to a gene: 8. In germline, CDR1 is SGHRS, CDR2 YFSETQ. CDR3 sequence: CASSPNRLASGELFF. In nucleotides, the CDR3 is TGCGCCAGCAGCCCAAATAGACTAGCGTCCGGGGAGCTGTTTTTT.

V usage is TRBV25-1 and J usage is TRBJ2-3; D ambiguous. Germline V gene data show CDR1 as MGHDK and CDR2 as SYGVNS. Between the trimmed V and J ends, which lost 3 bases and 0 bases, there was a span of 13 bases. The CDR3 has 16 residues. In nucleotides, the CDR3 is TGTGCCAGCAGTGAGGGGAACACTCTAAGCACAGATACGCAGTATTTT. It encodes CASSEGNTLSTDTQYF.

CDR3: CASSSISGRASEQYF. The CDR3 DNA reads TGTGCCAGCAGTTCCATCAGCGGGAGGGCCTCTGAGCAGTACTTC. The chain joins TRBV6-5 to TRBJ2-7; 10 positions agree with TRBD2. Germline V gene data show CDR1 as MNHEY and CDR2 as SVGAGI. V trimming: 4 bases; J trimming: 7 bases; junction bases outside the gene matches: 10. CDR3 size: 15 residues.

The chain couples TRBV11-2 to TRBJ2-3; no definite D call. Trimming shortened V by 3 bases and J by 4 bases, and 11 bases separated the two germline ends. From germline, CDR1 is SGHAT and CDR2 FQNNGV. This CDR3 is built from 14 residues. CDR3 region: CASSFKGIADTQYF. The CDR3 nucleotides read TGTGCCAGCAGCTTTAAAGGGATCGCAGATACGCAGTATTTT.

This sequence joins TRBV19 and TRBJ2-2; 14 bases are shared with TRBD2. J was trimmed by 5 bases and V by 3 bases; bases with no gene match: 5. The CDR3 consists of 17 residues. CDR1 LNHDA and CDR2 SQIVND come from the germline V gene (reference sequence). CDR3 in DNA: TGTGCCAGTAGTATGGGACTAGCGGGAGCGGTAACCGGGGAGCTGTTTTTT. Protein product: CASSMGLAGAVTGELFF.

This chain connects TRBV27 to TRBJ2-7; 7 bases agree with TRBD2. Trimming removed 2 bases from V and 5 bases from J; junction bases left unmatched: 9. The CDR3 is 15 residues long. Germline loops: CDR1 MNHEY, CDR2 SMNVEV (reference sequence). CDR3 sequence reads: CASSLTQRDWDEQYF. The CDR3 nucleotides are TGTGCCAGCAGTTTAACCCAGCGGGACTGGGACGAGCAGTACTTC.

This chain connects TRBV4-1 to TRBJ2-1; unclear D gene. The CDR3 length is 14 residues. CDR1 is MGHRA, CDR2 YSYEKL, per germline. Trimming took off 2 bases at V and 5 bases at J, with 10 bases between the two ends. The CDR3 region has the DNA TGCGCCAGCAGCCAACTGGACCACAACAATGAGCAGTTCTTC. Encoded protein: CASSQLDHNNEQFF.

V is TRBV14 and J is TRBJ1-5; weak D call: TRBD1 (6 bases). This CDR3 spans 13 amino acids. Germline loops: CDR1 SGHDN, CDR2 FVKESK. With 2 bases removed from V and 4 bases from J, the gap between germline ends came to 6 bases. CDR3 sequence: CASSQQGNQPQHF. For the CDR3, the DNA is TGTGCCAGCAGCCAACAGGGGAATCAGCCCCAGCATTTT.

The chain combines TRBV2 with TRBJ2-3; TRBD1 agrees at 8 bases. CDR3 size: 16 residues. Germline CDR1 reads SNHLY; CDR2 reads FYNNEI. The ends lost 7 bases at V and 1 base at J; junction bases unmatched: 10. In DNA form, the CDR3 reads TGTGCCAGCACCGCGCGGACAGGGTATGGCACAGATACGCAGTATTTT. Protein sequence: CASTARTGYGTDTQYF.

In this sample, this clone turned up many times. V usage is TRBV7-3 and J usage is TRBJ2-1; 10 bases line up with TRBD1. In germline, CDR1 is SGHTA, CDR2 FQGTGA. This CDR3 has 15 amino acids. The junction had 4 bases not matched to a gene; V was cut back by 5 bases and J by 3 bases. The CDR3 loop reads CASSQDRGDYNEQFF. CDR3 bases: TGTGCCAGCAGCCAGGACAGGGGGGACTACAATGAGCAGTTCTTC.

The chain uses TRBV4-1 and TRBJ2-5; TRBD2 is a possible D gene (6 bases). Germline-derived CDR1 and CDR2 are MGHRA and YSYEKL. V was clipped by 0 bases and J by 4 bases, with 21 bases between them. The CDR3 contains 18 residues. The CDR3 loop is CASSQDRPGGRVGETQYF. CDR3 DNA: TGCGCCAGCAGCCAAGATCGGCCCGGGGGTAGGGTTGGAGAGACCCAGTACTTC.

Comments on this clone: This could be a read error, since a much larger clone is one nucleotide away. Other DNA sequences in this sample translate to the same CDR3. This chain connects TRBV7-2 to TRBJ2-7; D is perhaps TRBD1 (5 bases). The CDR3 extends over 14 amino acids. Trimming removed 1 base from V and 2 bases from J, with 9 bases in between. The germline CDR1 and CDR2 sequences are SGHTA and FQGNSA. The CDR3: CASSLVPGPYEQYF. CDR3 bases: TGTGCCAGCAGCTTAGTCCCAGGGCCCTACGAGCAGTACTTC.

The rearrangement links TRBV6-4 to TRBJ2-1; D is perhaps TRBD1 or TRBD2 (5 bases each). Germline V gives CDR1 MRHNA, CDR2 SNTAGT. The CDR3 is made up of 12 amino acids. V shed 4 bases and J shed 12 bases, with 13 bases lying between them. CDR3 sequence: CASSGTGLGQFF. CDR3 nucleotide sequence: TGTGCCAGCAGTGGTACGGGGCTTGGGCAGTTCTTC.

V is TRBV4-2 and J is TRBJ2-5; possibly TRBD1 for D (7 bases). V gave up 3 bases and J gave up 11 bases, with 22 bases separating them. The V gene's germline CDR1 is LGHNA and CDR2 YNFKEQ. CDR3 length: 15 amino acids. The CDR3 coding sequence is TGTGCCAGCAGCCATCCCGGGACAGTGCCTCGGGAGCAGTACTTC. Its translation: CASSHPGTVPREQYF.

The chain links TRBV30 to TRBJ2-5, with D possibly TRBD2 on 5 matching bases. The V gene lost 2 bases and the J gene lost 5 bases, with 12 bases spanning the gap. The CDR3 is made up of 13 amino acids. CDR1 is GTSNPN, CDR2 SVGIG, per germline (reference sequence). CDR3: CAWSRGSWETQYF. DNA of the CDR3: TGTGCCTGGAGTCGCGGGTCATGGGAGACCCAGTACTTC.

This clone appeared a single time. This rearrangement joins TRBV10-3 to TRBJ2-7; 8 bases are shared with TRBD2. The V gene end was trimmed by 3 bases and the J gene end by 0 bases; junction bases not matched to a gene: 4. Germline V gene lookup returns CDR1 ENHRY and CDR2 SYGVKD. This CDR3 is built from 15 residues. CDR3 residues: CAISETAGASYEQYF. CDR3 DNA: TGTGCCATCAGTGAAACAGCGGGGGCCTCCTACGAGCAGTACTTC.